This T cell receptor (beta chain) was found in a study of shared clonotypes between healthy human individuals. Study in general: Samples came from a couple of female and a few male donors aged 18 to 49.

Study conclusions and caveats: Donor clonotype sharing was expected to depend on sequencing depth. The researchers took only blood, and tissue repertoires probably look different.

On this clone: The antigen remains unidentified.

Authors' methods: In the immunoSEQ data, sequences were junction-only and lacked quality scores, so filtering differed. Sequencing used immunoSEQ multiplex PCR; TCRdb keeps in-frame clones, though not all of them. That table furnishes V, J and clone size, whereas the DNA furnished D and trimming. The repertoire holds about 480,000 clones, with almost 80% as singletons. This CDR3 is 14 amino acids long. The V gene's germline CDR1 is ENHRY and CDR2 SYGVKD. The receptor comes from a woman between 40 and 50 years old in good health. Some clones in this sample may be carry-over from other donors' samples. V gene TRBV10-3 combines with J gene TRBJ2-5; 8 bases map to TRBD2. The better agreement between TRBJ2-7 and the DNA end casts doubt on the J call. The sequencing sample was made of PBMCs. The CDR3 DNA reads TGTGCCAGCGGTATAGCGGGATCTGGGGTCGAGCAGTACTTC. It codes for CASGIAGSGVEQYF.